This entry concerns a single T cell receptor beta chain. Germline trimming cut 8 bases from V and 3 bases from J; bases unmatched to any gene: 8. This CDR3 region has 14 residues. Germline V CDR1 and CDR2: LNHDA, SQIVND (reference sequence). The method was immunoSEQ multiplex PCR; TCRdb's version includes in-frame clones alone and lacks a portion of them. This sample carries about 100,000 clones, 90% to 95% of them seen once, and the ten largest clones take just over 0.9%. This sample is drawn from a study of PD-L1 blockade in urothelial cancer. The overall study: Males with urothelial cancer arising in the bladder constituted about nine tenths of the roughly 29 patients. Specimens of blood held a median count of 141,255 T cells.

J is TRBJ2-7 and V is TRBV19; 9 nucleotides agree with TRBD1. The material was PBMCs, obtained around atezolizumab (anti-PD-L1) treatment. The clonotype originates from an elderly woman with urothelial cancer. The CDR3 loop is CASGTTGGFYEQYF. The CDR3 bases are TGTGCCAGTGGGACGACAGGGGGATTCTACGAGCAGTACTTC.